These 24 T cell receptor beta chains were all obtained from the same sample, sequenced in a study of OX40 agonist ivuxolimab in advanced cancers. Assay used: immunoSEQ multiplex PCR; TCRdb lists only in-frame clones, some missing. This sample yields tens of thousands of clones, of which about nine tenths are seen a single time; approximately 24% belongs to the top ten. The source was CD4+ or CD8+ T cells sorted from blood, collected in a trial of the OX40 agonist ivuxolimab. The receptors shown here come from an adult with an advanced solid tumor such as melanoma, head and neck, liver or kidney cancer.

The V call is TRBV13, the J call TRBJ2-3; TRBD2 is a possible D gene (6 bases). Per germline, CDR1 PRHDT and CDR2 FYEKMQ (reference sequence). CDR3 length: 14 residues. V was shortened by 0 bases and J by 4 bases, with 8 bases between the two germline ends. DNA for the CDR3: TGTGCCAGCAGCTTAGGACTAGCCCCAGATACGCAGTATTTT. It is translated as CASSLGLAPDTQYF.

The CDR3 loop is CASSVDRGRNQPQHF. CDR3 DNA sequence: TGTGCCAGCAGTGTTGACAGGGGTAGAAATCAGCCCCAGCATTTT. J is TRBJ1-5 and V is TRBV2, with 8 bases aligning to TRBD1. Germline lookup yields CDR1 SNHLY and CDR2 FYNNEI. The CDR3 contains 15 residues. V trimming: 4 bases; J trimming: 4 bases; junction bases outside the gene matches: 6.

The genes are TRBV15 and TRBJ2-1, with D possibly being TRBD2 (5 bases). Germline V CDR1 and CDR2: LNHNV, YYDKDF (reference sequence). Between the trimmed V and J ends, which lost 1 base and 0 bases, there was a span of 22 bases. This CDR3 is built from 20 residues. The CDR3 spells CATSRVPDGSPGSSYNEQFF. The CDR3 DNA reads TGTGCCACCAGCAGAGTCCCGGATGGATCCCCGGGGAGCTCCTACAATGAGCAGTTCTTC.

In nucleotides, the CDR3 is TGTGCCAGCAGCCAAGATCTAATTAGCGGGAGCCGAGGCACAGATACGCAGTATTTT. Residues: CASSQDLISGSRGTDTQYF. V is TRBV4-2 and J is TRBJ2-3, with 9 bases lining up with TRBD2. The germline V gene encodes CDR1 LGHNA and CDR2 YNFKEQ. V trimming: 0 bases; J trimming: 1 base; junction bases outside the gene matches: 11. The CDR3 sequence is 19 residues long.

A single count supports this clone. The chain's CDR3 is CASSLVTWDTGRHEQFF. The DNA for the CDR3 is TGTGCCAGCAGCTTAGTTACGTGGGACACGGGACGGCATGAGCAGTTCTTC. V gene TRBV11-1 combines with J gene TRBJ2-1, with D possibly being TRBD1 (6 bases). V was cut by 1 base and J by 8 bases, with 21 bases left in between. The CDR3 contains 17 residues. Germline values: CDR1 SGHAT, CDR2 FQDESV (reference sequence).

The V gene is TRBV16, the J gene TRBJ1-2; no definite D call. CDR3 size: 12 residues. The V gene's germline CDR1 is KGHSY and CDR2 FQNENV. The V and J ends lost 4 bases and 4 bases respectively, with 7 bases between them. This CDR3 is CASSPGSYGYTF. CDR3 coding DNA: TGTGCCAGCAGCCCCGGGAGCTATGGCTACACCTTC.

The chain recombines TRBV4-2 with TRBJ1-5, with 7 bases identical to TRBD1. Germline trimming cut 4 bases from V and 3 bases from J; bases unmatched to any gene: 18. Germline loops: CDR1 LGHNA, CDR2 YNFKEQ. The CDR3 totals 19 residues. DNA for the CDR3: TGTGCCAGCAGCCCCTCCCGGGACAGCCAAGATCTTCTCAATCAGCCCCAGCATTTT. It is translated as CASSPSRDSQDLLNQPQHF.

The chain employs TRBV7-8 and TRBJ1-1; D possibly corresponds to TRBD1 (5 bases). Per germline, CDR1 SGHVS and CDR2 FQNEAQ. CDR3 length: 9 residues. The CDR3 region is CGVGEEAFF. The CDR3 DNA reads TGTGGGGTGGGGGAAGAAGCTTTCTTT.

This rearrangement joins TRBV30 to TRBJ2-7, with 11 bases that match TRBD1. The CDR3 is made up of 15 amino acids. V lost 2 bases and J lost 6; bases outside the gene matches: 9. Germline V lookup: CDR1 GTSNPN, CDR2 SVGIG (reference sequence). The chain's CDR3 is CAWSPTGQGAGEQYF. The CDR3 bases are TGTGCCTGGAGTCCAACCGGACAGGGGGCCGGCGAGCAGTACTTC. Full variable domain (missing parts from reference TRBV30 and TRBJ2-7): SQTIHQWPATLVQPVGSPLSLECTVEGTSNPNLYWYRQAAGRGLQLLFYSVGIGQISSEVPQNLSASRPQDRQFILSSKKLLLSDSGFYLCAWSPTGQGAGEQYFGPGTRLTVT.

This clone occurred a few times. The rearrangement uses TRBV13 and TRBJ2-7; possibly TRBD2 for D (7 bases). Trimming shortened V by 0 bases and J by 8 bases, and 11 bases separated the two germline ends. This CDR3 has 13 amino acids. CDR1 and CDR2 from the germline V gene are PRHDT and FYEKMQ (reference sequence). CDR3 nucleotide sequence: TGTGCCAGCAGCTTAGGCGGGGGGCGCCAGCAGTACTTC. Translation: CASSLGGGRQQYF.

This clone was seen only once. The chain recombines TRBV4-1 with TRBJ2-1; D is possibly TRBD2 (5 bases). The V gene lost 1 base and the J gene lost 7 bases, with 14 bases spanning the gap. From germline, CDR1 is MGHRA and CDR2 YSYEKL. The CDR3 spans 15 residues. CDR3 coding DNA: TGCGCCAGCAGCCAAGTTAATCCGCCGGGGAATGAGCAGTTCTTC. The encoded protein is CASSQVNPPGNEQFF.

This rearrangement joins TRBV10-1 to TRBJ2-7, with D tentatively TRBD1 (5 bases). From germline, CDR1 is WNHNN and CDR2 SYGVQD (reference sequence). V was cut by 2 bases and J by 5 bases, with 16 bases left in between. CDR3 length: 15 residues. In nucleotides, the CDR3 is TGCGCCAGCAGTGAGGAGAAGGGGAAATCTAACGAGCAGTACTTC. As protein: CASSEEKGKSNEQYF.

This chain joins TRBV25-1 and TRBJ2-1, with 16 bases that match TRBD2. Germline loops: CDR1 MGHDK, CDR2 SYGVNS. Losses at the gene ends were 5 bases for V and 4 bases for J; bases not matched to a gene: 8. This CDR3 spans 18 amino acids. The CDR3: CASSPGLAGGGGYNEQFF. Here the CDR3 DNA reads TGTGCCAGCAGTCCGGGACTAGCGGGAGGGGGGGGATACAATGAGCAGTTCTTC.

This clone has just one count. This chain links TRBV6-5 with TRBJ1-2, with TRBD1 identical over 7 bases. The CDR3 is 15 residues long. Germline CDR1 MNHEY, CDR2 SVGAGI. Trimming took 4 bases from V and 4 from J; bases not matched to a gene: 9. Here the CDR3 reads CASSSHRGRLYGYTF. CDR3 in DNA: TGTGCCAGCAGTTCACACAGGGGACGACTCTATGGCTACACCTTC.

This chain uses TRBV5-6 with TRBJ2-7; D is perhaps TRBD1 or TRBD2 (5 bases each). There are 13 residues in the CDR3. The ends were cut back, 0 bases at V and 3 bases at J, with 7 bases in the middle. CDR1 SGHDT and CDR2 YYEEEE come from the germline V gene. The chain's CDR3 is CASSLGGIYEQYF. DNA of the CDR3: TGTGCCAGCAGCTTGGGGGGGATCTACGAGCAGTACTTC.

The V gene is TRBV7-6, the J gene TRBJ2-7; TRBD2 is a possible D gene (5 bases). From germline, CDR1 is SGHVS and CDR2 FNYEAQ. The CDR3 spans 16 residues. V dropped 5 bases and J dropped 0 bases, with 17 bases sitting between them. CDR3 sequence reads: CASSPDRRTSSYEQYF. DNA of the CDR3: TGTGCCAGCAGCCCCGATAGGAGGACCAGCTCCTACGAGCAGTACTTC. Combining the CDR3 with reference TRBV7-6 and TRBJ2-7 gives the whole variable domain GAGVSQSPRYKVTKRGQDVALRCDPISGHVSLYWYRQALGQGPEFLTYFNYEAQQDKSGLPNDRFSAERPEGSISTLTIQRTEQRDSAMYRCASSPDRRTSSYEQYFGPGTRLTVT.

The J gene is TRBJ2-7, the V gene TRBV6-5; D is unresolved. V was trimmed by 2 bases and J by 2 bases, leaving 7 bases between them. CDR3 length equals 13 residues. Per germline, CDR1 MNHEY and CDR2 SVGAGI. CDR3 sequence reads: CASSYGLAYEQYF. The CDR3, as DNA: TGTGCCAGCAGTTACGGCCTAGCCTACGAGCAGTACTTC.

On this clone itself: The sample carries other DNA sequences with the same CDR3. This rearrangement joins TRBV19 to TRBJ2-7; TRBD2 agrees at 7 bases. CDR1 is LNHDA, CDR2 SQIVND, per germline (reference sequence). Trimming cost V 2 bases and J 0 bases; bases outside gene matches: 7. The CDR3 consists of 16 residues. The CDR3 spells CASSISLAASSYEQYF. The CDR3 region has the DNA TGTGCCAGTAGTATATCCCTAGCGGCTAGCTCCTACGAGCAGTACTTC. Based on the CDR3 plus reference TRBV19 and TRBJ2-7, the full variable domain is DGGITQSPKYLFRKEGQNVTLSCEQNLNHDAMYWYRQDPGQGLRLIYYSQIVNDFQKGDIAEGYSVSREKKESFPLTVTSAQKNPTAFYLCASSISLAASSYEQYFGPGTRLTVT.

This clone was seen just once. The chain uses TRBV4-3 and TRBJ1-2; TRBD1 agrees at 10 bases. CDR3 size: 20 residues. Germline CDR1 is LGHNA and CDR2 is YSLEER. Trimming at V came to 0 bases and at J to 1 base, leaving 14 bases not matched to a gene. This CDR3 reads CASSQDRIGQGVAFNYGYTF. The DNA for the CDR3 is TGCGCCAGCAGCCAAGATAGGATTGGACAGGGGGTAGCCTTTAACTATGGCTACACCTTC.

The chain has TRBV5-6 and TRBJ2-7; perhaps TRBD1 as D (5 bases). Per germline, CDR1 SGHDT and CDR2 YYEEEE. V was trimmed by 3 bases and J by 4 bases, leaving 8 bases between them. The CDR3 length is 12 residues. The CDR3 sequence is CASSWGLYEQYF. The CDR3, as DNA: TGTGCCAGCAGCTGGGGCCTGTACGAGCAGTACTTC.

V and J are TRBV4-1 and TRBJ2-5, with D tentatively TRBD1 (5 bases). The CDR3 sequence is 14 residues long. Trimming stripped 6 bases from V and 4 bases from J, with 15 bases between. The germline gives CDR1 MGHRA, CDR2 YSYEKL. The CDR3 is CASRGAGSGETQYF. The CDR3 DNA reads TGCGCCAGCAGAGGGGCAGGGTCTGGAGAGACCCAGTACTTC.

The CDR3 DNA is TGTGCCAGCAGTTCGAGGGACCCGGGATCCGATACGCAGTATTTT. Its translation: CASSSRDPGSDTQYF. The rearrangement uses TRBV27 and TRBJ2-3; D tentatively reads TRBD1 or TRBD2 (5 bases each). CDR1 and CDR2 from the germline V gene are MNHEY and SMNVEV (reference sequence). The V end was cut by 4 bases, the J end by 6 bases, with 17 bases between. The CDR3 is 15 amino acids.

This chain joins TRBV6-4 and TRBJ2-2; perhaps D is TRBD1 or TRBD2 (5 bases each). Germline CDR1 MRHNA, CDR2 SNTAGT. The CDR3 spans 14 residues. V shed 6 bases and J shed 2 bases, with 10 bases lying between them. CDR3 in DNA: TGTGCCAGCAGGACGGGGCCTAACACCGGGGAGCTGTTTTTT. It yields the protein CASRTGPNTGELFF.

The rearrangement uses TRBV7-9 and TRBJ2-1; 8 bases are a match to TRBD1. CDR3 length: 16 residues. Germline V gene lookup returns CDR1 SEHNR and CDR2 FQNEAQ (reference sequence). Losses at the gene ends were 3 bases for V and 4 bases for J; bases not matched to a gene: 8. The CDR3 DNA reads TGTGCCAGCAGCTTGGTGACCGGGACAGGTTACAATGAGCAGTTCTTC. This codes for CASSLVTGTGYNEQFF. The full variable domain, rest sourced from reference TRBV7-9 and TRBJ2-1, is DTGVSQNPRHKITKRGQNVTFRCDPISEHNRLYWYRQTLGQGPEFLTYFQNEAQLEKSRLLSDRFSAERPKGSFSTLEIQRTEQGDSAMYLCASSLVTGTGYNEQFFGPGTRLTVL.